A single sample is the source of the 8 T cell receptor beta chains below, sequenced in a study of blood T cell repertoires in COVID-19. Assay used: immunoSEQ multiplex PCR; TCRdb lists only in-frame clones, some missing. Among more than 250,000 clones, roughly 88% were seen once, and the ten largest hold around 1.6%. Sequences were obtained from peripheral blood. The receptors originated from a woman aged 25-40 years with COVID-19, enrolled during active disease.

This chain uses TRBV5-6 with TRBJ1-4, with D tentatively TRBD1 (5 bases). The CDR3 spans 15 residues. The V gene lost 4 bases and the J gene lost 3 bases, with 13 bases spanning the gap. Germline V gene data show CDR1 as SGHDT and CDR2 as YYEEEE. CDR3 sequence reads: CASSQGAGPNEKLFF. The CDR3 DNA follows: TGTGCCAGCAGCCAAGGGGCGGGGCCTAATGAAAAACTGTTTTTT.

The chain carries TRBV5-6 and TRBJ2-1; the match to TRBD1 covers 8 bases. The CDR3 totals 15 residues. Germline V CDR1 and CDR2: SGHDT, YYEEEE. The V gene end was trimmed by 4 bases and the J gene end by 0 bases; junction bases not matched to a gene: 3. In DNA form, the CDR3 reads TGTGCCAGCAGCCCCGGGACAGGCTCCTACAATGAGCAGTTCTTC. This gives the protein CASSPGTGSYNEQFF.

Details on this clone: A read error may account for a junction end that differs from germline. The chain recombines TRBV7-2 with TRBJ1-1; no firm D call. Germline V gene sequence: CDR1 SGHTA, CDR2 FQGNSA. This CDR3 has 14 residues. CDR3 sequence (DNA): TGTGCCAGCAGCTTAGCGTCCGCAGCGGCAAATCGGCAGTTT. Encoded protein: CASSLASAAANRQF.

The rearrangement uses TRBV6-1 and TRBJ2-1, with TRBD1 matching 7 bases. Germline V lookup: CDR1 MNHNS, CDR2 SASEGT. The ends lost 7 bases at V and 5 bases at J; junction bases unmatched: 8. The CDR3 has 14 residues. The CDR3 DNA is TGTGCCAGCAAGCGAGGGGGCGACCACAATGAGCAGTTCTTC. Translating gives CASKRGGDHNEQFF.

This clone was detected only once. This chain connects TRBV15 to TRBJ2-1, with 8 bases matching TRBD2. J gave up 1 base and V 4 bases, and 12 bases lay outside the gene matches. Germline V gives CDR1 LNHNV, CDR2 YYDKDF (reference sequence). The CDR3 has 18 residues. This CDR3 reads CATSTSPLAVLSYNEQFF. The CDR3 nucleotides read TGTGCCACCAGCACTAGTCCACTAGCGGTACTATCCTACAATGAGCAGTTCTTC.

The chain combines TRBV2 with TRBJ2-7; D ambiguous. This CDR3 spans 11 amino acids. The germline gives CDR1 SNHLY, CDR2 FYNNEI. Trimming cost V 8 bases and J 2 bases, with 7 bases left between them. The CDR3 coding sequence is TGTGCCAGCTCAGGCACCTACGAGCAGTACTTC. This codes for CASSGTYEQYF.

The rearrangement joins TRBV29-1 to TRBJ2-3; 11 positions agree with TRBD1. The CDR3 contains 17 residues. Germline values: CDR1 SQVTM, CDR2 ANQGSEA. V lost 6 bases, J lost 4 bases, and 15 bases stayed unmatched. The CDR3 DNA sequence: TGCAGCGTCGAACGAATCGGACAGGGGGCGACTCCAGATACGCAGTATTTT. Translation gives CSVERIGQGATPDTQYF.

The chain is built from TRBV4-3 and TRBJ1-6, with D possibly matching TRBD1 (5 bases). The CDR3 sequence is 15 residues long. Germline V gene sequence: CDR1 LGHNA, CDR2 YSLEER. V was pared by 0 bases and J by 11 bases, with 14 bases between. The CDR3 DNA is TGCGCCAGCAGCCAAGATGTTGGGGGGTGGGCACCCCTCCACTTT. Translating it yields CASSQDVGGWAPLHF.